This TCR beta chain derives from a study of yellow fever vaccine responses in identical twins (dated by TCRdb to the late 2010s). Describing the broader study: In identical twins, the study followed T cell clones that responded to the vaccine with precision.

Results the study describes overall, beyond this receptor: The T cell response to vaccination in identical twins was reported by the authors to appear partly convergent and partly personalized.

Library construction relied on RT-PCR. This sample was sequenced with an Illumina HiSeq 2500. The public reads were run again by TCRdb, first through fastp at Q25 and then through MiXCR, and only productive beta chains were kept. Rows are combined by CDR3 protein, so each entry shows the most common genes and DNA. The table for this sample lists more than 30,000 distinct CDR3 sequences; less than 70% of them were counted only once. The top ten constitute more than 4% of the sample. With regard to this clonotype: Its specific antigen is unknown. Qualities for individual bases were not recorded, and no much larger clone is one base off.

Sample: T cells from blood (PBMCs), unsorted or a sorted subset (not recorded which), taken before or after yellow fever vaccination (not recorded which). The clonotype originates from a woman in her late teens or twenties who received the yellow fever vaccine. Donor details come from another sample of the same person, matched by shared clones.

The DNA is TGTGCCAGCTTTGAATTCAAAGGCGGCCAGCCCCAGCATTTT. Its coded protein is CASFEFKGGQPQHF. The chain is made from TRBV2 and TRBJ1-5, with no confident D gene call. The CDR3 numbers 14 residues from cysteine through phenylalanine. Here the CDR3 DNA is all that survives: 42 bases in frame from base 1. V drops 8 bases and J drops 7 bases, leaving 18 bases in between. The germline V gene specifies SNHLY as CDR1 and FYNNEI as CDR2.